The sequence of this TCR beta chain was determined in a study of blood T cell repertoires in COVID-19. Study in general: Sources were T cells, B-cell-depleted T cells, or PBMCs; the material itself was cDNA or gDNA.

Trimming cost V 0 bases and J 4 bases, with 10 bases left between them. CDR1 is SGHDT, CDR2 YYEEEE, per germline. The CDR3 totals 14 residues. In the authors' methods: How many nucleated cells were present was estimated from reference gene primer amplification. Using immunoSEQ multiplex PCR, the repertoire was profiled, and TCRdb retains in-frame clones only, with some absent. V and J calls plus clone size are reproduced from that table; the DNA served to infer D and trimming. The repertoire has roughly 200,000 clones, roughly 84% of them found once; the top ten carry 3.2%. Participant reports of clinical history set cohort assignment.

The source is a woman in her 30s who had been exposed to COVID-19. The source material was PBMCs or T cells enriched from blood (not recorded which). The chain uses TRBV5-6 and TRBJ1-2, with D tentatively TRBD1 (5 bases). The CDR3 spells CASSLAQGSYGYTF. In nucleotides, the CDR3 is TGTGCCAGCAGCTTGGCCCAGGGAAGCTATGGCTACACCTTC.